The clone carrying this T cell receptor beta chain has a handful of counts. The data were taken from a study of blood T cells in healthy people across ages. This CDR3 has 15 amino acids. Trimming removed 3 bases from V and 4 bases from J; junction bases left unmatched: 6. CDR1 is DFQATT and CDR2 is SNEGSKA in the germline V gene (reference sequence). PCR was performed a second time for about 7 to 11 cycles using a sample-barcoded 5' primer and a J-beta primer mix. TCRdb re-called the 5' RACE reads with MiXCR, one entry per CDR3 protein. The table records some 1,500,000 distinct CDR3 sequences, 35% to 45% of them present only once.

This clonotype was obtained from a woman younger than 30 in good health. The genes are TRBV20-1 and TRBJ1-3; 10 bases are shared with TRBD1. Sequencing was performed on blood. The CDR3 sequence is CSASSRDRGGNTIYF. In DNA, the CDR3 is TGCAGTGCTAGTAGCCGGGACAGGGGAGGAAACACCATATATTTT.